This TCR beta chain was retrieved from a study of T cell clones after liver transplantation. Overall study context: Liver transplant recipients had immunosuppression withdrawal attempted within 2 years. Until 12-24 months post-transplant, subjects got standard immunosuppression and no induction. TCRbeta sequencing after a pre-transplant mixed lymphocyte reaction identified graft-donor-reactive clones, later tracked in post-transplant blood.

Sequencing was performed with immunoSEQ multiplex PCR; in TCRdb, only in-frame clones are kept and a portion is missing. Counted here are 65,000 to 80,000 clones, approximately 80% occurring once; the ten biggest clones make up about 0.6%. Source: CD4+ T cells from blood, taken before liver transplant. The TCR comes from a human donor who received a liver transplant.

The CDR3 loop reads CASSRDSTDTQYF. The CDR3 coding sequence is TGCGCCAGCAGTCGGGACTCCACAGATACGCAGTATTTT. This chain joins TRBV10-1 and TRBJ2-3; D perhaps matches TRBD2 (6 bases). The germline CDR1 and CDR2 sequences are WNHNN and SYGVQD (reference sequence). The CDR3 loop spans 13 amino acids. Trimming pared 5 bases from V and 2 bases from J, leaving 8 bases between.